Included here is one T cell receptor (beta chain) sequence, with context. CDR1 and CDR2 (germline): SNHLY, FYNNEI. The CDR3 consists of 15 residues. V lost 6 bases and J 0 bases, leaving 9 bases between the germline ends. In the authors' workflow: Amplification with reference gene primers provided the estimates of nucleated cell counts. The repertoire was sequenced with immunoSEQ multiplex PCR; TCRdb's copy has only in-frame clones and lacks some. The V and J calls and the clone size are those of that table, but D and trimming were determined from the DNA. The data contain a few hundred thousand clones, roughly 88% of them seen just once; the ten biggest clones take up roughly 1.4%. These data are taken from a study of blood T cell repertoires in COVID-19. Study at large: COVID-19 samples from acute and convalescent phases originated in the United States, Italy and Spain. PBMCs, B-cell-depleted T cells, or T cells were the source of the cDNA or gDNA that made up the material.

The sequencing sample was made of peripheral blood. This clonotype originated in a woman aged 40 to 50 who had recovered from COVID-19. This chain links TRBV2 with TRBJ1-6, with TRBD1 as a possible D gene (5 bases). The CDR3 loop reads CASRDTSSYNSPLHF. DNA of the CDR3: TGTGCCAGCAGGGACACAAGCTCCTATAATTCACCCCTCCACTTT.